These 31 T cell receptor beta chains were all obtained from the same sample, sequenced in a study of blood T cell repertoires in COVID-19. Measured with immunoSEQ multiplex PCR; TCRdb has only the in-frame clones, and not every one. The table has a few hundred thousand clones, 70% to 85% seen once. The sequenced sample was PBMCs or T cells enriched from blood (not recorded which). The receptors come from a woman aged 55 to 70 who had recovered from COVID-19.

The chain has TRBV4-1 and TRBJ2-2, with D possibly TRBD2 on 5 matching bases. This CDR3 region has 15 residues. The V gene lost 1 base and the J gene lost 7 bases, with 13 bases spanning the gap. Germline V lookup: CDR1 MGHRA, CDR2 YSYEKL. Written as DNA, the CDR3 is TGCGCCAGCAGCCAAGTAGCGTGGGAAGTCGGGGAGCTGTTTTTT. Amino acids: CASSQVAWEVGELFF.

The chain uses TRBV30 and TRBJ1-6; 8 positions agree with TRBD1. The V gene end was trimmed by 3 bases and the J gene end by 9 bases; junction bases not matched to a gene: 7. The germline gives CDR1 GTSNPN, CDR2 SVGIG (reference sequence). The CDR3 has 14 residues. CDR3 nucleotides: TGTGCCTGGAGCCAAGGACAGGGCGGTTCACCCCTCCACTTT. It specifies CAWSQGQGGSPLHF.

The chain couples TRBV20-1 to TRBJ1-1; the D is unclear. Trimming pared 2 bases from V and 10 bases from J, leaving 11 bases between. Germline V gene lookup returns CDR1 DFQATT and CDR2 SNEGSKA (reference sequence). The CDR3 covers 11 residues. The CDR3 region is CSARREGGAFF. The CDR3 DNA follows: TGCAGTGCTAGACGGGAAGGTGGAGCTTTCTTT.

CDR3 DNA sequence: TGTGCCAGCAGTGACAGGACAGAGGCCCTGAGGAATCAGCCCCAGCATTTT. Its translation is CASSDRTEALRNQPQHF. The gene calls are TRBV2 and TRBJ1-5; weak D call: TRBD1 (6 bases). The CDR3 has 17 amino acids. Germline CDR1 is SNHLY and CDR2 is FYNNEI. Trimming pared 3 bases from V and 4 bases from J, leaving 19 bases between.

V and J are TRBV3-1 (or the pseudogene TRBV3-2) and TRBJ1-3, with D maybe TRBD1 (5 bases). Germline CDR1 is LGHDT and CDR2 is YNNKEL (reference sequence). There are 14 residues in the CDR3. The ends were cut back, 1 base at V and 4 bases at J, with 8 bases in the middle. The chain's CDR3 is CASSQGGAGNTIYF. CDR3 bases: TGTGCCAGCAGCCAAGGGGGCGCGGGAAACACCATATATTTT.

This chain joins TRBV3-1 (or the pseudogene TRBV3-2) and TRBJ2-7; 10 bases map to TRBD1. From germline, CDR1 is LGHDT and CDR2 YNNKEL (reference sequence). This CDR3 is 13 amino acids long. After removal of 5 bases from V and 7 bases from J, the junction contained 5 bases not matched to a gene. CDR3 bases: TGTGCCAGCAGCTTCGTGGACAGGGGGGAGCAGTACTTC. Amino acids: CASSFVDRGEQYF.

The chain uses TRBV24-1 and TRBJ1-3; D unresolved. The CDR3 covers 17 residues. The germline V gene has CDR1 KGHDR and CDR2 SFDVKD. The V and J ends lost 4 bases and 0 bases respectively, with 15 bases between them. CDR3 region: CATSELDGVRSGNTIYF. The CDR3 nucleotides read TGTGCCACCAGTGAACTCGACGGGGTCCGCTCTGGAAACACCATATATTTT.

This clone has a single count. The V call is TRBV20-1, the J call TRBJ2-3; D might be TRBD2 (7 bases). The germline CDR1 and CDR2 sequences are DFQATT and SNEGSKA (reference sequence). V was clipped by 3 bases and J by 1 base, with 17 bases between them. This CDR3 is 16 amino acids long. The CDR3 is CSASPVRGAGTDTQYF. For the CDR3, the DNA is TGCAGTGCTAGTCCAGTCCGGGGGGCTGGCACAGATACGCAGTATTTT.

The chain uses TRBV10-3 and TRBJ1-5, with D possibly being TRBD1 (5 bases). This CDR3 contains 15 residues. CDR1 ENHRY and CDR2 SYGVKD come from the germline V gene. V lost 4 bases to trimming and J lost 0 bases, with 10 bases between them. CDR3 DNA sequence: TGTGCCATCAGTGGTGGGGACTATAGCAATCAGCCCCAGCATTTT. Its translation is CAISGGDYSNQPQHF.

The chain has TRBV20-1 and TRBJ2-7; D is unresolved. This CDR3 contains 10 residues. The germline CDR1 and CDR2 sequences are DFQATT and SNEGSKA (reference sequence). Trimming removed 6 bases at V and 7 bases at J, with 10 bases between. CDR3 sequence: CSARREEQYF. In nucleotides, the CDR3 is TGCAGTGCCCGCCGCGAGGAGCAGTACTTC.

There are many counts of this clone. The chain carries TRBV6-5 and TRBJ1-1, with D perhaps matching TRBD1 (5 bases). The germline V gene has CDR1 MNHEY and CDR2 SVGAGI. V was cut by 0 bases and J by 5 bases, with 13 bases left in between. The CDR3 consists of 15 residues. CDR3 sequence (DNA): TGTGCCAGCAGTTACTCGATCCAGGGTAATACTGAAGCTTTCTTT. This translates into CASSYSIQGNTEAFF.

V is TRBV2 and J is TRBJ1-1, with D possibly matching TRBD1 (6 bases). The germline V gene encodes CDR1 SNHLY and CDR2 FYNNEI. This CDR3 comprises 14 residues. Trimming pared 5 bases from V and 4 bases from J, leaving 14 bases between. CDR3 region: CASSIEGEGTEAFF. DNA of the CDR3: TGTGCCAGCAGTATCGAGGGGGAGGGCACTGAAGCTTTCTTT.

V usage is TRBV29-1 and J usage is TRBJ1-1, with 10 bases fitting TRBD1. CDR1 SQVTM and CDR2 ANQGSEA come from the germline V gene. The CDR3 is 13 amino acids. V dropped 5 bases and J dropped 3; count of bases not matched to a gene: 3. In DNA, the CDR3 is TGCAGCGTTCGGACAGGGGGGTACACTGAAGCTTTCTTT. It yields the protein CSVRTGGYTEAFF.

The chain recombines TRBV5-3 with TRBJ2-2, with 8 bases fitting TRBD1. TRBV5-3 qualifies as an ORF whose function is uncertain. V was pared by 5 bases and J by 4 bases, with 16 bases of the junction left unmatched. There are 18 residues in the CDR3. Here the CDR3 reads CARSQRTGTGMSTGELFF. The CDR3 bases are TGTGCCAGAAGTCAGCGGACAGGGACGGGTATGAGCACCGGGGAGCTGTTTTTT.

This chain joins TRBV2 and TRBJ1-5, with 9 positions matching TRBD1. Per the germline V gene, CDR1 is SNHLY and CDR2 is FYNNEI. Trimming took 4 bases from V and 7 from J; bases not matched to a gene: 5. This CDR3 has 14 amino acids. The CDR3 region has the DNA TGTGCCAGCAGTGTTGGGGACAGGGACCAGCCCCAGCATTTT. It yields the protein CASSVGDRDQPQHF.

This chain uses TRBV4-3 with TRBJ2-5; TRBD2 might be the D (7 bases). V was pared by 4 bases and J by 5 bases, with 17 bases between. Germline CDR1 is LGHNA and CDR2 is YSLEER. CDR3 length equals 15 residues. CDR3 nucleotides: TGCGCCAGCAGCCTTGGGGGGGGCGAGGGGGAGACCCAGTACTTC. Amino acids: CASSLGGGEGETQYF.

The V call is TRBV4-1, the J call TRBJ2-1; 13 bases fit TRBD2. V trimming: 0 bases; J trimming: 7 bases; junction bases outside the gene matches: 6. CDR1 and CDR2 (germline): MGHRA, YSYEKL. This CDR3 comprises 17 residues. The CDR3 here is CASSQDRWTSGRNEQFF. As DNA, the CDR3 is TGCGCCAGCAGCCAAGACAGGTGGACTAGCGGGAGAAATGAGCAGTTCTTC.

This chain connects TRBV4-1 to TRBJ2-3; maybe TRBD2 (5 bases). Germline V gives CDR1 MGHRA, CDR2 YSYEKL. The CDR3 is 17 amino acids. The V and J ends lost 9 bases and 1 base respectively, with 23 bases between them. The CDR3 protein is CARDYLGLATCTDTQYF. The DNA for the CDR3 is TGCGCCAGGGATTATTTAGGATTAGCGACCTGCACAGATACGCAGTATTTT.

This rearrangement joins TRBV7-2 to TRBJ2-7; TRBD1 agrees at 9 bases. CDR3 size: 14 residues. The germline V gene encodes CDR1 SGHTA and CDR2 FQGNSA. V trimming: 1 base; J trimming: 9 bases; junction bases outside the gene matches: 7. The CDR3 DNA sequence: TGTGCCAGCAGCTTAGACTTAACAGGGGGCTTGCAGTACTTC. Its protein is CASSLDLTGGLQYF.

The rearrangement links TRBV5-4 to TRBJ2-2; 8 bases fit TRBD2. The CDR3 spans 14 residues. CDR1 and CDR2 (germline): SGHNT, YYREEE (reference sequence). The V segment lost 7 bases and the J segment 8 bases; nucleotides outside the gene matches: 10. CDR3 loop: CASRPERGRGELFF. The DNA of the CDR3 is TGTGCCAGCCGACCTGAGCGGGGGAGAGGGGAGCTGTTTTTT.

The genes are TRBV7-8 and TRBJ1-5; no clear D gene. The CDR3 contains 14 residues. Germline CDR1 reads SGHVS; CDR2 reads FQNEAQ. The V gene lost 5 bases and the J gene lost 5 bases, with 13 bases spanning the gap. The CDR3 sequence is CASSPNGPYQPQHF. CDR3 nucleotide sequence: TGTGCCAGCAGCCCTAATGGTCCCTATCAGCCCCAGCATTTT.

The chain combines TRBV7-6 with TRBJ2-4, with TRBD1 identical over 7 bases. The CDR3 spans 22 residues. V gave up 0 bases and J gave up 1 base; unmatched junction bases: 21. Germline CDR1 is SGHVS and CDR2 is FNYEAQ. The CDR3 nucleotides read TGTGCCAGCAGCTTAGCGGCGTACCACCGACAGGGTAAAGGATCGGCCAAAAACATTCAGTACTTC. This gives the protein CASSLAAYHRQGKGSAKNIQYF. Variable domain in full (rest from reference TRBV7-6 and TRBJ2-4): GAGVSQSPRYKVTKRGQDVALRCDPISGHVSLYWYRQALGQGPEFLTYFNYEAQQDKSGLPNDRFSAERPEGSISTLTIQRTEQRDSAMYRCASSLAAYHRQGKGSAKNIQYFGAGTRLSVL.

The chain is built from TRBV4-3 and TRBJ2-5; the D gene is possibly TRBD2 (5 bases). Germline assignment: CDR1 LGHNA and CDR2 YSLEER. The V gene lost 3 bases and the J gene lost 5 bases, with 16 bases spanning the gap. This CDR3 contains 15 residues. The CDR3 nucleotides are TGCGCCAGCAGCCAGGGTCGGGGTTATGGGGAGACCCAGTACTTC. The encoded protein is CASSQGRGYGETQYF.

The chain's CDR3 is CASSETYNTEAFF. CDR3 in DNA: TGTGCCAGCAGTGAAACTTACAACACTGAAGCTTTCTTT. This chain joins TRBV6-1 and TRBJ1-1; D unresolved. Trimming removed 2 bases from V and 2 bases from J, with 6 bases in between. The CDR3 runs to 13 residues. Germline CDR1 and CDR2: MNHNS and SASEGT.

V gene TRBV6-5 combines with J gene TRBJ2-5; perhaps TRBD1 as D (5 bases). Trimming shortened V by 5 bases and J by 5 bases, and 9 bases separated the two germline ends. CDR1 is MNHEY, CDR2 SVGAGI, per germline. CDR3 length: 12 residues. CDR3 residues: CASSPGWETQYF. The DNA of the CDR3 is TGTGCCAGCAGTCCAGGGTGGGAGACCCAGTACTTC.

The V and J genes are TRBV10-3 and TRBJ1-2, with D perhaps TRBD1 (5 bases). With 1 base removed from V and 0 bases from J, the gap between germline ends came to 18 bases. The CDR3 totals 18 residues. Germline-derived CDR1 and CDR2 are ENHRY and SYGVKD. The CDR3 DNA reads TGTGCCATCAGTGAGTGGTTAGGGGCGGCCATCCCTAACTATGGCTACACCTTC. Protein: CAISEWLGAAIPNYGYTF.

V is TRBV11-2 and J is TRBJ1-1, with 8 bases identical to TRBD1. Looked up from germline, CDR1 is SGHAT and CDR2 is FQNNGV. CDR3 length equals 15 residues. Unmatched junction bases numbered 6, after V lost 2 bases and J lost 4 bases. The chain's CDR3 is CASSLLDRVGTEAFF. The CDR3 DNA reads TGTGCCAGCAGCTTATTGGACAGGGTGGGCACTGAAGCTTTCTTT.

The chain joins TRBV5-6 to TRBJ1-2, with 7 bases lining up with TRBD1. CDR3 length: 13 amino acids. Germline values: CDR1 SGHDT, CDR2 YYEEEE. J gave up 3 bases and V 3 bases, and 2 bases lay outside the gene matches. The CDR3 DNA sequence: TGTGCCAGCAGCTCTCAGGGGGACTATGGCTACACCTTC. Its protein product is CASSSQGDYGYTF.

The chain links TRBV20-1 to TRBJ1-4; D not certain. Germline V lookup: CDR1 DFQATT, CDR2 SNEGSKA (reference sequence). The V end was cut by 2 bases, the J end by 4 bases, with 2 bases between. The CDR3 is made up of 11 amino acids. CDR3 protein: CSARLNEKLFF. CDR3 in DNA: TGCAGTGCTAGACTTAATGAAAAACTGTTTTTT.

The chain employs TRBV5-6 and TRBJ2-7; D is possibly TRBD2 (7 bases). V lost 5 bases, J lost 2 bases, and 14 bases lay in between. The CDR3 has 14 amino acids. From germline, CDR1 is SGHDT and CDR2 YYEEEE. CDR3 sequence (DNA): TGTGCCAGCAGGGAGGGGGGGGCCGCCTACGAGCAGTACTTC. Amino acids: CASREGGAAYEQYF.

CDR3 nucleotide sequence: TGCGCCAGCAGCTTGGAGGGTAGCGGGGAACGCACAGATACGCAGTATTTT. Its protein is CASSLEGSGERTDTQYF. The chain employs TRBV5-1 and TRBJ2-3, with 8 bases lining up with TRBD2. The CDR3 covers 17 residues. V shed 0 bases and J 1 base; nucleotides not matched to a gene: 7. CDR1 and CDR2 from the germline V gene are SGHRS and YFSETQ.